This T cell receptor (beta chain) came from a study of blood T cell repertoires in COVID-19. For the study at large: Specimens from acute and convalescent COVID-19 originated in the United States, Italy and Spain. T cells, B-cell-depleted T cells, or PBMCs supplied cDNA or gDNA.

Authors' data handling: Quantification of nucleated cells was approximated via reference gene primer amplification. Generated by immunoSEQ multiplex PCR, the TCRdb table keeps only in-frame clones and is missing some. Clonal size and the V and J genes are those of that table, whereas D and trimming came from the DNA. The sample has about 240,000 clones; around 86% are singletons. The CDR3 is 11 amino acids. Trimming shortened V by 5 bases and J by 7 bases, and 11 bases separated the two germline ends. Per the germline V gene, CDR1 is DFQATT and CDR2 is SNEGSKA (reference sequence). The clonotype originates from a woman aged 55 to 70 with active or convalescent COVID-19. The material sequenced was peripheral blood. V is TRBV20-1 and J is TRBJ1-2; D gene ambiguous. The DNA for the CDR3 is TGCAGTGCTGAAGACAATGGTGGCTACACCTTC. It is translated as CSAEDNGGYTF.